These 18 T cell receptor beta chains originate from one sample sequenced in a study of blood T cells in healthy people across ages. Primers used in a second PCR of about 6 to 11 cycles were a sample-barcoded 5' primer and a J-beta primer mix. MiXCR, applied by TCRdb to the 5' RACE reads, yields one record per CDR3 protein. The table shows roughly 800,000 distinct CDR3 sequences, with approximately 35% occurring only once. Source material: blood. These TCRs come from a man between 18 and 35 years old in good health.

The chain combines TRBV4-1 with TRBJ1-3; tentatively, D is TRBD1 (6 bases). V was pared by 4 bases and J by 0 bases, with 10 bases between. Germline CDR1 reads MGHRA; CDR2 reads YSYEKL. This CDR3 contains 15 residues. CDR3 residues: CASSPRGLSGNTIYF. DNA of the CDR3: TGCGCCAGCAGCCCCAGGGGCCTCTCTGGAAACACCATATATTTT.

This clonotype was counted a few times. The rearrangement uses TRBV28 and TRBJ1-5, with D possibly being TRBD1 (5 bases). The CDR3 has 14 residues. Germline V gene data show CDR1 as MDHEN and CDR2 as SYDVKM. The ends were cut back, 6 bases at V and 6 bases at J, with 15 bases in the middle. The CDR3 nucleotides are TGTGCCAGCAGGATTTTGGGGGGAAGTCAGCCCCAGCATTTT. It yields the protein CASRILGGSQPQHF.

The rearrangement uses TRBV14 and TRBJ2-1, with D maybe TRBD2 (7 bases). The J call may be incorrect, as the DNA end agrees better with TRBJ2-7. The length of the CDR3 is 16 residues. Germline CDR1 reads SGHDN; CDR2 reads FVKESK. The CDR3 here is CASSQGGGGSYNEQYF. The CDR3 bases are TGTGCCAGCAGCCAAGGGGGCGGGGGCTCCTACAATGAGCAGTACTTC.

In this sample, this clonotype turned up many times. This chain links TRBV6-2 or TRBV6-3 with TRBJ2-5, with D possibly being TRBD1 or TRBD2 (5 bases each). CDR1 is MNHEY and CDR2 is SVGEGT in the germline V gene. CDR3 length equals 14 residues. V lost 6 bases and J lost 3, with 14 bases in between. The CDR3 DNA sequence: TGTGCCAGCAGCCCCGGGACGAAAAAAGAGACCCAGTACTTC. As protein: CASSPGTKKETQYF.

This chain joins TRBV12-3 or TRBV12-4 and TRBJ1-1; TRBD1 might be the D (6 bases). The V and J ends lost 3 bases and 2 bases respectively, with 22 bases between them. CDR3 length: 18 residues. The CDR3 region has the DNA TGTGCCAGCAGTTTGGGGGCGGGGACGGGGACCATAAACACTGAAGCTTTCTTT. This gives the protein CASSLGAGTGTINTEAFF.

This clonotype was counted many times. The chain joins TRBV27 to TRBJ2-7, with TRBD1 matching over 9 bases. V trimming: 2 bases; J trimming: 3 bases; junction bases outside the gene matches: 5. The germline CDR1 and CDR2 sequences are MNHEY and SMNVEV (reference sequence). The CDR3 consists of 15 residues. The CDR3 region has the DNA TGTGCCAGCAGTTTAGGGACAGGGTTGGGCTACGAGCAGTACTTC. Its protein is CASSLGTGLGYEQYF.

This chain connects TRBV11-2 to TRBJ2-4; weak D call: TRBD1 (5 bases). V was cut by 2 bases and J by 7 bases, with 12 bases left in between. Germline-derived CDR1 and CDR2 are SGHAT and FQNNGV. The CDR3 runs to 14 residues. The CDR3 DNA sequence: TGTGCCAGCAGCTTACTATCAGGGCGGAACATTCAGTACTTC. Amino acids: CASSLLSGRNIQYF.

The V and J genes are TRBV12-3 or TRBV12-4 and TRBJ2-3; D remains ambiguous. This CDR3 region has 11 residues. V was shortened by 7 bases and J by 6 bases, with 8 bases between the two germline ends. The CDR3 DNA reads as TGTGCCAGCACCGGTATGGATACGCAGTATTTT. It codes for CASTGMDTQYF.

Only a few counts were recorded for this clonotype. The V call is TRBV20-1, the J call TRBJ2-1; 7 positions match TRBD2. The better agreement between TRBJ2-7 and the DNA end casts doubt on the J call. The CDR3 length is 16 residues. Per the germline V gene, CDR1 is DFQATT and CDR2 is SNEGSKA (reference sequence). CDR3 sequence: CSAPPGGRGRNNEQYF. The CDR3 DNA reads as TGCAGTGCCCCCCCTGGTGGGCGGGGGAGAAACAATGAGCAGTACTTC.

The chain recombines TRBV4-3 with TRBJ1-2, with 11 bases that match TRBD1. Germline values: CDR1 LGHNA, CDR2 YSLEER. The CDR3 has 17 amino acids. Germline trimming cut 3 bases from V and 3 bases from J; bases unmatched to any gene: 9. The CDR3 region has the DNA TGCGCCAGCAGCCAGAAGGACAGGGGGCTCCTTTACTATGGCTACACCTTC. The encoded protein is CASSQKDRGLLYYGYTF.

This chain joins TRBV29-1 and TRBJ2-5; D call uncertain. V lost 3 bases, J lost 11 bases, and 19 bases lay in between. The germline V gene has CDR1 SQVTM and CDR2 ANQGSEA. The CDR3 consists of 13 residues. This chain's CDR3 is CSVEFVGSDEQYF. In nucleotides, the CDR3 is TGCAGCGTTGAGTTTGTAGGATCGGATGAGCAGTACTTC.

This clonotype was recorded a few times. The V call is TRBV20-1, the J call TRBJ2-1; TRBD1 is a possible D gene (6 bases). The CDR3 loop spans 13 amino acids. Trimming left V 5 bases short and J 4 bases short, with 12 bases between. Germline V gives CDR1 DFQATT, CDR2 SNEGSKA (reference sequence). CDR3 DNA sequence: TGCAGTGCTCTCCAGGGGCCTTACAATGAGCAGTTCTTC. Encoded protein: CSALQGPYNEQFF.

V is TRBV4-1 and J is TRBJ2-7, with unresolved D. Germline V gene sequence: CDR1 MGHRA, CDR2 YSYEKL. This CDR3 comprises 13 residues. Trimming left V 4 bases short and J 7 bases short, with 14 bases between. DNA for the CDR3: TGCGCCAGCAGCCCTGTCCTCCTAGTGGAGCAGTACTTC. It is translated as CASSPVLLVEQYF.

The gene calls are TRBV6-5 and TRBJ2-3; maybe TRBD1 (5 bases). Germline CDR1 MNHEY, CDR2 SVGAGI. V was pared by 7 bases and J by 6 bases, with 14 bases between. The CDR3 has 13 residues. The CDR3 here is CASIGALRDTQYF. CDR3 DNA sequence: TGTGCCAGCATTGGGGCCCTACGGGATACGCAGTATTTT.

V usage is TRBV6-5 and J usage is TRBJ1-2, with 9 bases matching TRBD1. The CDR3 sequence is 15 residues long. The V gene end was trimmed by 7 bases and the J gene end by 8 bases; junction bases not matched to a gene: 14. Germline assignment: CDR1 MNHEY and CDR2 SVGAGI. For the CDR3, the DNA is TGTGCCAGCAAAGATCCCCCCGGGACAGGGAAGGGCTACACCTTC. It translates to CASKDPPGTGKGYTF.

Concerning this clonotype itself: At one of its ends the junction is not consistent with the germline gene, which may arise from a read error. The V gene is TRBV27, the J gene TRBJ2-1; 11 nucleotides agree with TRBD1. The CDR3 loop spans 17 amino acids. Germline assignment: CDR1 MNHEY and CDR2 SMNVEV (reference sequence). The DNA of the CDR3 is TGTACCAGCAGTTTCACGTCCGGGACAGGGGGTATTAATGAGCAGTTCTTC. This sequence encodes CTSSFTSGTGGINEQFF.

This clonotype was observed a handful of times. The genes are TRBV28 and TRBJ1-6; 7 bases align to TRBD1. CDR1 is MDHEN and CDR2 is SYDVKM in the germline V gene. V was pared by 6 bases and J by 3 bases, with 11 bases of the junction left unmatched. CDR3 length: 17 residues. In DNA form, the CDR3 reads TGTGCCAGCAGGGCGGGGGACAGTCTCCTCTATAATTCACCCCTCCACTTT. It yields the protein CASRAGDSLLYNSPLHF.

The chain couples TRBV14 to TRBJ1-2; 7 positions agree with TRBD1. CDR3 length equals 15 residues. Per germline, CDR1 SGHDN and CDR2 FVKESK. The ends lost 3 bases at V and 4 bases at J; junction bases unmatched: 8. The CDR3 is CASSQSYRGSYGYTF. The CDR3 DNA follows: TGTGCCAGCAGCCAGTCGTACAGGGGTAGCTATGGCTACACCTTC. Supplemented by reference TRBV14 and TRBJ1-2, the full variable domain reads EAGVTQFPSHSVIEKGQTVTLRCDPISGHDNLYWYRRVMGKEIKFLLHFVKESKQDESGMPNNRFLAERTGGTYSTLKVQPAELEDSGVYFCASSQSYRGSYGYTFGSGTRLTVV.